This T cell receptor (beta chain) comes out of a study of tumor and adjacent non-tumor tissue in lung cancer. Overall study context: Patients were aged about 30 to 80, some 10 men and about five women, stage I to III.

In regard to this clonotype: Its target is unknown.

TCRbeta libraries were built with three rounds of nested PCR, modified from ARM-PCR. One entry per CDR3 protein results from TCRdb running MiXCR on the multiplex PCR reads. The table has some 99,000 distinct CDR3 sequences, about 65% seen once; the top ten hold over 15%. The CDR3 has 16 residues. V was pared by 8 bases and J by 5 bases, with 14 bases of the junction left unmatched. Per germline, CDR1 SQVTM and CDR2 ANQGSEA. Study-level results: Significantly higher TCR diversity was found in tumor than normal lung.

This sample's RNA came from whole unsorted tissue. The normal lung tissue was taken more than 3 cm from the tumor edge. V gene TRBV29-1 combines with J gene TRBJ2-7; 14 nucleotides agree with TRBD2. The sample taken for sequencing was distant non-tumor lung tissue. This clonotype originated in a man in his sixties with non-small cell lung cancer. The CDR3 loop is CSYQTSGRASMHEQYF. Here the CDR3 DNA reads TGCAGCTACCAGACTAGCGGGAGGGCCTCGATGCACGAGCAGTACTTC.